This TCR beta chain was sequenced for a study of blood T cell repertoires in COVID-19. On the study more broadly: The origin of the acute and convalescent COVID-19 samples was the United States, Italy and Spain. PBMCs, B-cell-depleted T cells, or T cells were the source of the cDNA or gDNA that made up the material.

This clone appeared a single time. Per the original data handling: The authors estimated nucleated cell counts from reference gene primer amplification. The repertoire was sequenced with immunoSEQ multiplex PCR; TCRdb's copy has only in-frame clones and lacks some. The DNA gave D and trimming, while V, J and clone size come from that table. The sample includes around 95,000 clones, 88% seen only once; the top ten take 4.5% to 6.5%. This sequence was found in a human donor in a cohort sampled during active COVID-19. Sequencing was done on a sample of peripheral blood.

CDR3 nucleotides: TGTGCCAGCACTGCAGCGGGGGAAAAACTGTTTTTT. Translating it yields CASTAAGEKLFF. The rearrangement uses TRBV12-3 or TRBV12-4 and TRBJ1-4; D is ambiguous. This CDR3 region has 12 residues. V was pared by 7 bases and J by 8 bases, with 11 bases between.